This T cell receptor (beta chain) was profiled in a study of early T cells in non-severe SARS-CoV-2 infection. Study findings and constraints: VDJdb-based matching was biased toward anti-spike CD8 responses and missed private and CD4 specificities.

Attachment of unique molecular identifiers to individual cDNA molecules was performed. Using its own MiXCR run on the 5' RACE reads, TCRdb lists one record per CDR3 protein. Of about 71,000 distinct CDR3 sequences in the sample, under 15% were seen once. Trimming took 6 bases from V and 5 from J, leaving 18 bases between them. This CDR3 is built from 15 residues. CDR1 and CDR2 from the germline V gene are SNHLY and FYNNEI. This clonotype was observed a few times. Its specificity is unknown. The receptor was derived from an adult who was a healthcare worker with PCR-confirmed SARS-CoV-2 infection or an uninfected control (not recorded which). The chain is built from TRBV2 and TRBJ2-3, with a tentative D call TRBD2 (5 bases). Sample: whole blood, taken at baseline. CDR3 sequence reads: CASSDTLEVGDTQYF. The DNA for the CDR3 is TGTGCCAGCAGCGACACCCTGGAGGTAGGAGATACGCAGTATTTT.